The clone carrying this TCR beta chain has only one observation. This CDR3 is built from 17 residues. J lost 9 bases, V lost 0 bases, and 12 bases had no gene match. CDR1 is LNHNV, CDR2 YYDKDF, per germline (reference sequence). The repertoire was sequenced with immunoSEQ multiplex PCR; TCRdb's copy has only in-frame clones and lacks some. The data show approximately 79,000 clones, 87% seen once. This sample stems from a study of PD-L1 blockade in urothelial cancer. Study summary: Starting in the mid-2010s, patients were given atezolizumab (1,200 mg intravenously every 3 weeks).

This receptor was taken from a woman aged 70-85 years with urothelial cancer. This sequence joins TRBV15 and TRBJ2-1; 9 bases map to TRBD1. The source material was PBMCs, sampled around atezolizumab (anti-PD-L1) treatment. The CDR3 sequence is CATSRDWSTGGGSEQFF. CDR3 nucleotides: TGTGCCACCAGCAGAGATTGGAGCACAGGGGGCGGATCTGAGCAGTTCTTC.